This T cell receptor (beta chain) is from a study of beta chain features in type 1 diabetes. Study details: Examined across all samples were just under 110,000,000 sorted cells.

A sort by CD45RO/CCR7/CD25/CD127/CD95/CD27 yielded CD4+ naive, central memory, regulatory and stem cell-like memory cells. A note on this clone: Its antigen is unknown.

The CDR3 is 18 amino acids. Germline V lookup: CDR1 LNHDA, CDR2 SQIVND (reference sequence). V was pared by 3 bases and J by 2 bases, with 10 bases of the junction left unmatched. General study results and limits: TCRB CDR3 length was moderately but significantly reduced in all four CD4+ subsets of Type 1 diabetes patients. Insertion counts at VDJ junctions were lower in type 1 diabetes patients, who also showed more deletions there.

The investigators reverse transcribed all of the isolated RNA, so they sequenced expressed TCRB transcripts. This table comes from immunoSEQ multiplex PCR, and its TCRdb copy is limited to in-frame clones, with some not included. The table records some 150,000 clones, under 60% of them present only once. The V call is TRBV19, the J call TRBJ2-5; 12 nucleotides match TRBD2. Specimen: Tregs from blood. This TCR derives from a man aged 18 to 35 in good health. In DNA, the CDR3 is TGTGCCAGTAGTATCTATAGCCCACTAGCGGGGGGACAAGAGACCCAGTACTTC. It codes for CASSIYSPLAGGQETQYF. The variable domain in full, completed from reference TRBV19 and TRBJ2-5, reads DGGITQSPKYLFRKEGQNVTLSCEQNLNHDAMYWYRQDPGQGLRLIYYSQIVNDFQKGDIAEGYSVSREKKESFPLTVTSAQKNPTAFYLCASSIYSPLAGGQETQYFGPGTRLLVL.